This entry describes one T cell receptor beta chain. Its antigen is still unknown. Profiling relied on immunoSEQ multiplex PCR, and the TCRdb table lists in-frame clones only, not all of them. The table lists about 110,000 clones, 88% of them singletons. This record belongs to a study of cytomegalovirus exposure and HLA in healthy donors. Study-wide results and caveats: Three chains linked to CMV were shown in vitro to be specific for CMV antigens.

This CDR3 has 17 residues. Germline V gene sequence: CDR1 KGHSH, CDR2 LQKENI. The J segment lost 4 bases and the V segment lost 3 bases, leaving 11 bases of the junction unmatched. Sequenced: PBMCs. The receptor was isolated from a woman aged 18-30 years in good health and CMV-seronegative. This rearrangement joins TRBV18 to TRBJ1-4, with TRBD1 identical over 7 bases. The CDR3 sequence: CASSPISRDRVNEKLFF. The CDR3 DNA reads as TGTGCCAGCTCACCGATATCGCGGGACAGAGTTAATGAAAAACTGTTTTTT.